One T cell receptor beta chain is described in this entry. Its antigen is still unknown. The data were taken from a study of PD-L1 blockade in urothelial cancer. Whole-study findings and limits: Tumor-associated blood clones were expanded more by durable-benefit patients at 3 weeks.

Synthetic TCR analog templates were spiked into each PCR. Method: immunoSEQ multiplex PCR; TCRdb's copy keeps in-frame clones and lacks some. The sample lists fewer than 60,000 clones; around 80% were seen once. The time point here: pretreatment peripheral blood. Each patient contributed between 1 and 8 total time points of blood mononuclear cells, pretreatment and during treatment. The germline V and J ends were trimmed by 2 bases and 4 bases, with 11 bases remaining between them. The length of the CDR3 is 14 residues. The germline CDR1 and CDR2 sequences are MNHEY and SVGAGI. This material consisted of PBMCs, taken around atezolizumab (anti-PD-L1) treatment. This receptor was obtained from a man between 65 and 85 years old with urothelial cancer. J is TRBJ1-1 and V is TRBV6-5; possibly TRBD1 for D (5 bases). CDR3 sequence: CASSYGVQGTEAFF. In DNA, the CDR3 is TGTGCCAGCAGTTACGGGGTCCAGGGCACTGAAGCTTTCTTT.